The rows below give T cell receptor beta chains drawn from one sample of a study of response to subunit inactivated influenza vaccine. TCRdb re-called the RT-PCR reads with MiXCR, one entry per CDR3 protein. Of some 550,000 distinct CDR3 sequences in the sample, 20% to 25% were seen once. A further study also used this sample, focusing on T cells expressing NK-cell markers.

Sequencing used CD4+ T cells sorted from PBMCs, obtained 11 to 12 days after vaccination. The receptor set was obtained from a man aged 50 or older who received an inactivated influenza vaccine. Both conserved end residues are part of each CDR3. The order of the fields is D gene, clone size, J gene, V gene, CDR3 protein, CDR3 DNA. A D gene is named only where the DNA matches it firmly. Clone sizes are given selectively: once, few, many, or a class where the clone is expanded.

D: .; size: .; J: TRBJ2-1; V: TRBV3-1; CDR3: CASSRRGAGWGGDEQFF; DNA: TGTGCCAGCAGCCGAAGGGGGGCGGGATGGGGTGGCGATGAGCAGTTCTTC
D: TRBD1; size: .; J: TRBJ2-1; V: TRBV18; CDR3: CASSSSYRDRGKGEQFF; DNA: TGTGCCAGCTCATCGTCCTACCGGGACAGGGGGAAGGGTGAGCAGTTCTTC
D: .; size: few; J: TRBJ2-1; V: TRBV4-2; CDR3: CASSPTRSPYNEQFF; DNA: TGTGCCAGCTCCCCTACCCGGAGCCCCTACAATGAGCAGTTCTTC
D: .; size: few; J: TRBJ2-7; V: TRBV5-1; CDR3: CASSSDGPGEQYF; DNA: TGCGCCAGCAGCTCGGACGGACCAGGCGAGCAGTACTTC
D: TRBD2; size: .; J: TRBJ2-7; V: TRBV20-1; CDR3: CSATGTSGMYEQYF; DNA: TGCAGTGCTACCGGGACTAGCGGTATGTACGAGCAGTACTTC
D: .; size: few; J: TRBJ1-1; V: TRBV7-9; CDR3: CASSDPLGTEAFF; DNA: TGTGCCAGCAGCGACCCTTTGGGTACTGAAGCTTTCTTT
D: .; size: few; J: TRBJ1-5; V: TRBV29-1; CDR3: CSAVGGNQPQHF; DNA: TGCAGCGCCGTCGGTGGCAATCAGCCCCAGCATTTT
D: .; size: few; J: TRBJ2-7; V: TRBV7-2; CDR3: CASSRARSEQYF; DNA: TGTGCCAGCAGCAGGGCTAGGAGCGAGCAGTACTTC
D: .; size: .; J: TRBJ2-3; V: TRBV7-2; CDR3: CASSPQGGLGDTQYF; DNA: TGTGCCAGCAGCCCCCAGGGGGGCTTGGGGGATACGCAGTATTTT
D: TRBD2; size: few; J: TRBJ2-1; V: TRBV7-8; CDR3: CASSLGASGTPLEQFF; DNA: TGTGCCAGCAGCTTAGGGGCTAGCGGGACCCCCTTGGAGCAGTTCTTC
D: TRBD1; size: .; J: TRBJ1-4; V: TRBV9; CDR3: CASSVEGTGSEKLFF; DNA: TGTGCCAGCAGCGTAGAAGGGACAGGCAGTGAAAAACTGTTTTTT
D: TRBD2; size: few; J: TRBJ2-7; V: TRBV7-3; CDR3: CASSSGLAGTGEQYF; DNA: TGTGCCAGCAGCTCCGGACTAGCAGGAACCGGAGAGCAGTACTTC
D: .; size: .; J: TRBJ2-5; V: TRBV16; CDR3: CASSQSSLQETQYF; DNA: TGTGCCAGCAGCCAATCTTCCCTCCAAGAGACCCAGTACTTC
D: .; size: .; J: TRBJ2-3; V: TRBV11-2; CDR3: CASSLGVPWTDTQYF; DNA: TGTGCCAGCAGCTTAGGAGTCCCTTGGACAGATACGCAGTATTTT
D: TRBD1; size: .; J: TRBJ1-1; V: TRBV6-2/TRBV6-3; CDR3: CASSYPGTGNTEAFF; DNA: TGTGCCAGCAGTTACCCCGGGACAGGGAACACTGAAGCTTTCTTT
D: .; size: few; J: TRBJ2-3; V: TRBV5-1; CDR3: CASSPGLVDTDTQYF; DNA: TGCGCCAGCAGCCCGGGACTGGTAGACACAGATACGCAGTATTTT
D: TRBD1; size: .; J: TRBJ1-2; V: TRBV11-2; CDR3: CASNQGAFGNPNYGYTF; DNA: TGTGCCAGCAACCAGGGGGCGTTCGGCAATCCCAACTATGGCTACACCTTC
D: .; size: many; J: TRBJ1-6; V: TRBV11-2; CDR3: CASSLGPRVPDHF; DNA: TGTGCCAGCAGCTTAGGCCCTCGGGTCCCAGACCACTTT
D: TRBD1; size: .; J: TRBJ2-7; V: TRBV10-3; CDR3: CAISARQGFALEQYF; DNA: TGTGCCATCAGTGCCAGACAGGGGTTCGCCTTGGAGCAGTACTTC
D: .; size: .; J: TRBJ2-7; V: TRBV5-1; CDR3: CASSLAWGERYF; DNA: TGCGCCAGCAGCTTGGCCTGGGGGGAGCGGTACTTC
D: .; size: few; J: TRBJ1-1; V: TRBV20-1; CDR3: CSASVGNTEAFF; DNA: TGCAGTGCTAGCGTGGGGAACACTGAAGCTTTCTTT
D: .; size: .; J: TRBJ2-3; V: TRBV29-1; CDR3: CSVGGLPRRATQYF; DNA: TGCAGCGTTGGGGGGCTCCCGCGAAGAGCCACGCAGTATTTT
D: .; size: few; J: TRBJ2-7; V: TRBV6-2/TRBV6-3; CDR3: CASSYIAGGVSYEQYF; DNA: TGTGCCAGCAGTTACATTGCAGGGGGGGTCTCCTACGAGCAGTACTTC
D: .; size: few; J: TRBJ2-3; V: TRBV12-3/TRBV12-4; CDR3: CASSLNRNTQYF; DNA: TGTGCCAGCAGTTTAAATCGAAATACGCAGTATTTT
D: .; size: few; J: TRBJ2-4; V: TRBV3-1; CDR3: CASSQAVRGIQYF; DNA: TGTGCCAGCAGCCAAGCGGTTAGGGGCATTCAGTACTTC
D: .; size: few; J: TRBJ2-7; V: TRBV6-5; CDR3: CASSYSVGTSYEQYF; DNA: TGTGCCAGCAGTTACTCGGTCGGGACAAGCTACGAGCAGTACTTC
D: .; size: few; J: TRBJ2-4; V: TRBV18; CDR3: CASSLRDDIQYF; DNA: TGTGCCAGCTCACTGCGGGATGACATTCAGTACTTC
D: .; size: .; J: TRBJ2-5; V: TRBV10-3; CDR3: CAISDRQQETQYF; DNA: TGTGCCATCAGTGATCGGCAGCAAGAGACCCAGTACTTC
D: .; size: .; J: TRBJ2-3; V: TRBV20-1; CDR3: CSARAREGGQDTQYF; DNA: TGCAGTGCTAGAGCCCGAGAGGGGGGACAAGATACGCAGTATTTT
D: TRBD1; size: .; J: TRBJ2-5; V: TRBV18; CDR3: CASSPPIGQAYQETQYF; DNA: TGTGCCAGCTCACCACCGATTGGACAGGCCTACCAAGAGACCCAGTACTTC
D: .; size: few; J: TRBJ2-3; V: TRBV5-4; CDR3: CASSLRGSFGADTQYF; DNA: TGTGCCAGCAGCTTGAGAGGTTCTTTCGGCGCAGATACGCAGTATTTT
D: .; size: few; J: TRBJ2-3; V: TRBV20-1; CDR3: CSARGYGAYTDTQYF; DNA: TGCAGTGCTAGAGGCTACGGGGCCTACACAGATACGCAGTATTTT
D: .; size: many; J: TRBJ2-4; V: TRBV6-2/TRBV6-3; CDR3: CASSTGLVKNIQYF; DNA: TGTGCCAGCAGTACGGGATTAGTCAAAAACATTCAGTACTTC
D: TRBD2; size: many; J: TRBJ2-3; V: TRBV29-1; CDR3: CSVATSGRVGDTQYF; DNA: TGCAGCGTGGCGACTAGCGGGAGGGTGGGAGATACGCAGTATTTT
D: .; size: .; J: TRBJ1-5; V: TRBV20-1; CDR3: CSASLRGRQPQHF; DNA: TGCAGTGCTAGTCTCAGGGGACGTCAGCCCCAGCATTTT
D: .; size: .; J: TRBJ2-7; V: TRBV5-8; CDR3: CASSLVSAHEQYF; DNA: TGTGCCAGCAGCTTGGTATCCGCCCACGAGCAGTACTTC
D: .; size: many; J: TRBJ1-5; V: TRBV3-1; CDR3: CASSLGNNQPQHF; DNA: TGTGCCAGCAGCCTGGGAAACAATCAGCCCCAGCATTTT
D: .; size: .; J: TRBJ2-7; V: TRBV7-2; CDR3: CASSSRVTYEQYF; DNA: TGTGCCAGCAGCTCACGGGTCACCTACGAGCAGTACTTC
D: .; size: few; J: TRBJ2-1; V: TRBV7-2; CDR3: CASSDPGSLNYNEQFF; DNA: TGTGCCAGCAGCGACCCCGGGAGTCTCAACTACAATGAGCAGTTCTTC
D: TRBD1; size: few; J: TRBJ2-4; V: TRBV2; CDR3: CASSDPGQAKNIQYF; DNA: TGTGCCAGCAGTGATCCGGGACAGGCTAAAAACATTCAGTACTTC
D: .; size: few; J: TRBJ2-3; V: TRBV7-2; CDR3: CASSARYRSWGTDTQYF; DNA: TGTGCCAGCAGCGCGCGATACCGGTCCTGGGGCACAGATACGCAGTATTTT
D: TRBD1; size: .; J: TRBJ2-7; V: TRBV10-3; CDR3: CAISGGQGAPTLSYEQYF; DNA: TGTGCCATCAGTGGTGGACAGGGGGCGCCGACTTTGTCATACGAGCAGTACTTC
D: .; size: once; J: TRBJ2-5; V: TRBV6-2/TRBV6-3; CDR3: CASNDPQDTQYF; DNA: TGTGCCAGCAATGACCCCCAAGATACCCAGTACTTC
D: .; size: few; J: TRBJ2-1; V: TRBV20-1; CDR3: CSARGRGGQYNEQFF; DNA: TGCAGTGCTAGAGGTCGGGGCGGTCAATACAATGAGCAGTTCTTC
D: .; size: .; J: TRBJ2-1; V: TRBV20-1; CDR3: CSARPGARADEQFF; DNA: TGCAGTGCTCGTCCGGGCGCCCGGGCCGATGAGCAGTTCTTC
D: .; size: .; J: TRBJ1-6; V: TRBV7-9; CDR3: CASSLDPRSPLHF; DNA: TGTGCCAGCAGCTTAGACCCCCGGTCACCCCTCCACTTT
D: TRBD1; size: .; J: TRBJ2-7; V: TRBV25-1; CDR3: CASSAKWDRAGEQYF; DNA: TGTGCCAGCAGTGCCAAATGGGACAGGGCTGGCGAGCAGTACTTC
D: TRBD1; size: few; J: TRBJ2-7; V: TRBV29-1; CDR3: CSVTGQGAYEQYF; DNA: TGCAGCGTTACGGGACAGGGGGCCTACGAGCAGTACTTC
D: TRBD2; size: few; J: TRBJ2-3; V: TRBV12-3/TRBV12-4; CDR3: CASSWRTSGTDTQYF; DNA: TGTGCCAGCAGTTGGCGGACTAGCGGCACAGATACGCAGTATTTT